This is a list of T cell receptor beta chains from one sample in a study of cytomegalovirus exposure and HLA in healthy donors. The repertoire was sequenced with immunoSEQ multiplex PCR; TCRdb's copy has only in-frame clones and lacks some. The table shows 150,000 to 200,000 clones, with about four fifths occurring only once. Sequencing used PBMCs. The receptors derive from a middle-aged man in good health and CMV-seronegative. Each CDR3 is given with its conserved first and last residue. A D gene is named only where the DNA matches it firmly. Some rows have no size entry. The others give once, few or many, or a class for an expanded clone.

V gene,clone size,D gene,J gene,CDR3 DNA,CDR3 protein
TRBV5-1,NA,TRBD2,TRBJ2-7,TGCGCCAGCAGCCCTACCGGGACTAGCTTCACCGAGCAGTACTTC,CASSPTGTSFTEQYF
TRBV18,NA,NA,TRBJ1-5,TGTGCCAGCTCACCGAACGGGGATAGCAATCAGCCCCAGCATTTT,CASSPNGDSNQPQHF
TRBV5-1,NA,NA,TRBJ1-1,TGCGCCAGCAGCTTGGGCCTCGGGGTCGAAACTGAAGCTTTCTTT,CASSLGLGVETEAFF
TRBV7-2,NA,NA,TRBJ2-7,TGTGCCAGCAGCTTCCTCGGTGATGGCTACGAGCAGTACTTC,CASSFLGDGYEQYF
TRBV7-2,NA,NA,TRBJ1-5,TGTGCCAGCAGCTTAGATCACAGGGAAAGCAATCAGCCCCAGCATTTT,CASSLDHRESNQPQHF
TRBV14,NA,NA,TRBJ1-2,TGTGCCAGCAGCCAAGATCTAGGGGGCTATGGCTACACCTTC,CASSQDLGGYGYTF
TRBV7-2,NA,NA,TRBJ1-1,TGTGCCAGCAGCCCATTTTCCGGGATTGAAGCTTTCTTT,CASSPFSGIEAFF
TRBV5-6,NA,NA,TRBJ1-6,TGTGCCAGCAGCTACCAGGGGATTTCACCCCTCCACTTT,CASSYQGISPLHF
TRBV6-1,NA,TRBD1,TRBJ1-2,TGTGCCACCATGGACAGGGATCACTATGGCTACACCTTC,CATMDRDHYGYTF
TRBV9,NA,TRBD1,TRBJ2-7,TGTGCCAGCAGCGCGCAGACAGGGGGCTACGAGCAGTACTTC,CASSAQTGGYEQYF
TRBV15,once,TRBD1,TRBJ1-5,TGTGCCACCAGCAGAGTGGGGACAGGGCCCAATCAGCCCCAGCATTTT,CATSRVGTGPNQPQHF
TRBV28,NA,TRBD2,TRBJ2-1,TGTGCCAGCAGTTCCGCGGGGGAGGGTACTAGTAGGGTAGGTGAGCAGTTCTTC,CASSSAGEGTSRVGEQFF
TRBV28,NA,TRBD1,TRBJ2-1,TGTGCCAGCAATATAAGGACAGGCCACAATGAGCAGTTCTTC,CASNIRTGHNEQFF
TRBV30,few,TRBD1,TRBJ2-1,TGTGCCTGGAGTGTACGGACAGGGAGCTCCTACAATGAGCAGTTCTTC,CAWSVRTGSSYNEQFF
TRBV11-3,NA,NA,TRBJ2-2,TGTGCCAGCAGTCACTCCGGGGGTGGGAGGAACACCGGGGAGCTGTTTTTT,CASSHSGGGRNTGELFF
TRBV7-2,NA,NA,TRBJ2-1,TGTGCCAGCAGCATTAGCGGAGCTAGCTCCTACAATGAGCAGTTCTTC,CASSISGASSYNEQFF
TRBV6-6,NA,NA,TRBJ2-4,TGTGCCAGCAGTTACCTCAGAGGGCCCCCAAAAAACATTCAGTACTTC,CASSYLRGPPKNIQYF
TRBV27,NA,NA,TRBJ2-7,TGTGCCAGCAGTTTGCCCGGGTCGCCCTACGAGCAGTACTTC,CASSLPGSPYEQYF
TRBV6-5,NA,TRBD1,TRBJ1-4,TGTGCCAGCAGTTACTCTGGACAGGCTTTTCGTGAAAAACTGTTTTTT,CASSYSGQAFREKLFF
TRBV5-4,few,TRBD1,TRBJ2-7,TGTGCCAGCAGTAGGGGACAGGGGGCATATGAGCAGTACTTC,CASSRGQGAYEQYF
TRBV4-1,NA,NA,TRBJ1-2,TGCGCCAGCAGCTATAGCGGCAGGCAAAGTCGGTATGGCTACACCTTC,CASSYSGRQSRYGYTF
TRBV6-5,NA,TRBD1,TRBJ2-1,TGTGCCAGCAGCTCGGACAGGAGCTCCTACAATGAGCAGTTCTTC,CASSSDRSSYNEQFF
TRBV4-2,NA,NA,TRBJ2-1,TGTGCCAGCAGCCAAGGTATACCCGCGAAATACAATGAGCAGTTCTTC,CASSQGIPAKYNEQFF
TRBV14,NA,TRBD1,TRBJ1-6,TGTGCCAGCAGCCGACCGGGACAGGGGAATTCACCCCTCCACTTT,CASSRPGQGNSPLHF
TRBV5-4,NA,TRBD1,TRBJ2-7,TGTGCCAGCAGCTCCCGAGGACAGGGCTCCTACGAGCAGTACTTC,CASSSRGQGSYEQYF
TRBV9,once,NA,TRBJ2-2,TGTGCCAGCAGCTCGTATTCAACAAGCACCGGGGAGCTGTTTTTT,CASSSYSTSTGELFF
TRBV10-2,NA,NA,TRBJ1-4,TGCGCCAGCAGTGTTTCAGGTGGTGAAAAACTGTTTTTT,CASSVSGGEKLFF
TRBV27,few,NA,TRBJ1-6,TGTGCCAGCAGTTTTGGCCAGGTCAATTCACCCCTCCACTTT,CASSFGQVNSPLHF
TRBV7-9,NA,TRBD1,TRBJ2-7,TGTGCCAGCAGCTTAGAGGGACAGGGTAACGAGCAGTACTTC,CASSLEGQGNEQYF
TRBV28,NA,TRBD2,TRBJ2-1,TGTGCCAGCAGTTTATACGCGGGAGGGCGGCGGAAGTTCTTC,CASSLYAGGRRKFF
TRBV5-4,NA,NA,TRBJ2-1,TGTGCCAGCAGCTTGCGGCGGTCTAGGCAGTTCTTC,CASSLRRSRQFF
TRBV27,NA,NA,TRBJ2-7,TGTGCCAGCAGTTTATGGTCCGGGACAAGCCCCCACGAGCAGTACTTC,CASSLWSGTSPHEQYF
TRBV7-8,NA,NA,TRBJ2-2,TGTGCCAGCAGCTTAACGGGTTCGAACACCGGGGAGCTGTTTTTT,CASSLTGSNTGELFF
TRBV7-9,NA,TRBD1,TRBJ1-1,TGTGCCAGCAGCTCAAGCAGCGTCAGCTCTGACAGGGGGGGAACTGAAGCTTTCTTT,CASSSSSVSSDRGGTEAFF
TRBV4-3,NA,TRBD1,TRBJ1-2,TGCGCCAGCAGCCAAGACTGGACAGGGGGCGAGGGCTACACCTTC,CASSQDWTGGEGYTF
TRBV5-6,NA,TRBD1,TRBJ2-5,TGTGCCAGCAGCTTGTACCGGGACAGGGCAAGCGAGACCCAGTACTTC,CASSLYRDRASETQYF
TRBV18,NA,TRBD2,TRBJ2-3,TGTGCCAGCTCACCGTACCAAACTAGCGGGGGCCCCACAGATACGCAGTATTTT,CASSPYQTSGGPTDTQYF
TRBV4-3,NA,NA,TRBJ1-6,TGCGCCAGCAGCCAAGGATATGCAGGGAATTCACCCCTCCACTTT,CASSQGYAGNSPLHF
TRBV11-3,NA,NA,TRBJ1-1,TGTGCCAGCAGCTCCCCTCCCTTCGTGAACACTGAAGCTTTCTTT,CASSSPPFVNTEAFF
TRBV7-2,NA,NA,TRBJ2-2,TGTGCCAGCAGCCTCCGGGCAGGGGGGTACACCGGGGAGCTGTTTTTT,CASSLRAGGYTGELFF
TRBV7-2,NA,TRBD2,TRBJ2-3,TGTGCCAGCAGCTTAGAGCTAGCGGGAGGGAGCACAGATACGCAGTATTTT,CASSLELAGGSTDTQYF
TRBV23-1,NA,NA,TRBJ2-1,TGCGCCAGCGGCCACCGGGACATCTACAATGAGCAGTTCTTC,CASGHRDIYNEQFF
TRBV7-8,NA,NA,TRBJ1-6,TGTGCCAGCAGGTCGGACAAGCCGGGACCCCTCCACTTT,CASRSDKPGPLHF
TRBV2,NA,NA,TRBJ2-2,TGTGCCAGCAGTCCAAGCTTGGTGGGGGAGCTGTTTTTT,CASSPSLVGELFF
TRBV5-5,NA,NA,TRBJ2-2,TGTGCCAGCAGCTTGGTGGTAGCGGCGAACACCGGGGAGCTGTTTTTT,CASSLVVAANTGELFF
TRBV11-2,few,TRBD2,TRBJ2-7,TGTGCCAGCAGCTTAGTGACTAGCCTCAACGAGCAGTACTTC,CASSLVTSLNEQYF
TRBV28,NA,TRBD1,TRBJ2-7,TGTGCCAGCAGTTTCAAAGCCGGGACAGGGGATGACGAGCAGTACTTC,CASSFKAGTGDDEQYF
TRBV7-2,NA,NA,TRBJ1-5,TGTGCCAGCAGCTTAGATCGGCAGCCCCAGCATTTT,CASSLDRQPQHF
TRBV5-4,NA,TRBD2,TRBJ2-7,TGTGCCAGCAGCTTGGGGGGACTAGCGGGGGTGCCCTCCGAGCAGTACTTC,CASSLGGLAGVPSEQYF
TRBV6-1,once,TRBD1,TRBJ2-1,TGTGCCAGCAATTTCCGGGACAGGGGCTACAATGAGCAGTTCTTC,CASNFRDRGYNEQFF